A single sample is the source of the 15 T cell receptor beta chains below, sequenced in a study of blood T cell repertoires in COVID-19. Profiled with immunoSEQ multiplex PCR; TCRdb holds only in-frame clones, not every one. Here the sample spans under 300,000 clones, nearly 90% being singletons. What was sequenced was peripheral blood. These receptors originate from a woman in her thirties or forties who had recovered from COVID-19.

The rearrangement links TRBV27 to TRBJ2-1; TRBD2 agrees at 8 bases. CDR1 and CDR2 (germline): MNHEY, SMNVEV (reference sequence). J lost 0 bases, V lost 4 bases, and 5 bases had no gene match. The CDR3 runs 16 residues. CDR3 protein: CASSYTGTSSYNEQFF. CDR3 sequence (DNA): TGTGCCAGCAGTTACACCGGGACTAGCTCCTACAATGAGCAGTTCTTC.

The V gene is TRBV7-9, the J gene TRBJ1-3, with TRBD1 as a possible D gene (5 bases). This CDR3 is built from 16 residues. Trimming left V 5 bases short and J 3 bases short, with 17 bases between. CDR1 SEHNR and CDR2 FQNEAQ come from the germline V gene (reference sequence). CDR3 loop: CASSQDRGSVGNTIYF. The CDR3 DNA is TGTGCCAGCAGCCAGGACCGGGGGTCTGTTGGAAACACCATATATTTT.

The chain couples TRBV5-6 to TRBJ2-7, with TRBD2 matching over 11 bases. This CDR3 has 17 residues. V shed 4 bases and J 5 bases; nucleotides not matched to a gene: 14. Germline-derived CDR1 and CDR2 are SGHDT and YYEEEE. In DNA form, the CDR3 reads TGTGCCAGCAGCCCTATAACTAGCGGGAGTTGGGCCCACGAGCAGTACGTC. Translation: CASSPITSGSWAHEQYV.

This clone was seen a single time. The rearrangement joins TRBV7-2 to TRBJ1-1; D uncertain. V lost 2 bases and J 7 bases, leaving 11 bases between the germline ends. The CDR3 consists of 13 residues. Per the germline V gene, CDR1 is SGHTA and CDR2 is FQGNSA. The CDR3 bases are TGTGCCAGCAGCTTAATCCAGACGGGTGAAGCTTTCTTT. Amino acid sequence: CASSLIQTGEAFF.

This chain joins TRBV6-2 or TRBV6-3 and TRBJ2-7; TRBD1 might be the D (5 bases). The germline CDR1 and CDR2 sequences are MNHEY and SVGEGT. The germline V and J ends were trimmed by 2 bases and 5 bases, with 13 bases remaining between them. The CDR3 consists of 14 residues. CDR3 loop: CASSYGQGRDEQYF. DNA for the CDR3: TGTGCCAGCAGTTACGGTCAGGGCAGAGACGAGCAGTACTTC.

V usage is TRBV6-4 and J usage is TRBJ1-1; TRBD1 agrees at 7 bases. The CDR3 consists of 16 residues. J lost 3 bases, V lost 3 bases, and 10 bases had no gene match. CDR1 MRHNA and CDR2 SNTAGT come from the germline V gene. This chain's CDR3 is CASSDSITGVDTEAFF. CDR3 sequence (DNA): TGTGCCAGCAGTGATAGCATTACAGGGGTGGACACTGAAGCTTTCTTT.

This rearrangement joins TRBV13 to TRBJ2-7, with 8 bases that match TRBD1. The germline gives CDR1 PRHDT, CDR2 FYEKMQ (reference sequence). The CDR3 is 14 residues long. After removal of 2 bases from V and 3 bases from J, the junction contained 3 bases not matched to a gene. In DNA form, the CDR3 reads TGTGCCAGCAGCTTAACAGGGGGAGACTACGAGCAGTACTTC. As protein: CASSLTGGDYEQYF.

The chain links TRBV14 to TRBJ2-2, with D perhaps TRBD2 (6 bases). The germline V and J ends were trimmed by 3 bases and 6 bases, with 11 bases remaining between them. This CDR3 spans 14 amino acids. Germline V CDR1 and CDR2: SGHDN, FVKESK. CDR3 coding DNA: TGTGCCAGCAGCCAGGCGACGGGAGCCGGGGAGCTGTTTTTT. Its protein is CASSQATGAGELFF.

The chain employs TRBV10-2 and TRBJ1-1; D remains ambiguous. Germline lookup yields CDR1 WSHSY and CDR2 SAAADI. V was pared by 0 bases and J by 6 bases, with 11 bases between. The CDR3 extends over 14 amino acids. The CDR3 DNA follows: TGCGCCAGCAGTGAGTCTGTCCCGTTAGCTGAAGCTTTCTTT. Translated, it gives CASSESVPLAEAFF.

The chain couples TRBV4-1 to TRBJ2-2; maybe TRBD1 (5 bases). The V end lost 0 bases, the J end lost 4 bases, and 12 bases lay between the germline ends. The CDR3 spans 16 residues. CDR1 is MGHRA, CDR2 YSYEKL, per germline. This CDR3 is CASSQEGQRGTGELFF. The CDR3 DNA sequence: TGCGCCAGCAGCCAAGAAGGCCAAAGGGGCACCGGGGAGCTGTTTTTT.

This chain links TRBV3-1 (or the pseudogene TRBV3-2) with TRBJ1-2; D is undetermined. V was pared by 0 bases and J by 7 bases, with 15 bases between. This CDR3 comprises 15 residues. CDR1 is LGHDT, CDR2 YNNKEL, per germline (reference sequence). The CDR3 nucleotides read TGTGCCAGCAGCCAAGATTACTGGGCAGAGAGTGGCTACACCTTC. It is translated as CASSQDYWAESGYTF.

A single count supports this clone. This chain connects TRBV12-3 or TRBV12-4 to TRBJ2-1, with D perhaps matching TRBD2 (6 bases). Trimming left V 3 bases short and J 5 bases short, with 8 bases between. The CDR3 runs 13 residues. The CDR3 spells CASSFGGHNEQFF. CDR3 DNA sequence: TGTGCCAGCAGTTTCGGAGGGCACAATGAGCAGTTCTTC.

This chain links TRBV5-6 with TRBJ1-5; TRBD1 aligns across 8 bases. Per the germline V gene, CDR1 is SGHDT and CDR2 is YYEEEE. The CDR3 is 15 amino acids. Germline trimming cut 1 base from V and 2 bases from J; bases unmatched to any gene: 2. CDR3 coding DNA: TGTGCCAGCAGCTTGATGGGACAGGGCAATCAGCCCCAGCATTTT. It specifies CASSLMGQGNQPQHF.

This chain uses TRBV6-5 with TRBJ1-2; TRBD1 agrees at 7 bases. The junction had 5 bases not matched to a gene; V was cut back by 5 bases and J by 5 bases. There are 13 residues in the CDR3. Germline-derived CDR1 and CDR2 are MNHEY and SVGAGI. CDR3 nucleotides: TGTGCCAGCAGTAACGGACAGGCATATGGCTACACCTTC. This sequence encodes CASSNGQAYGYTF.

The J gene is TRBJ1-2, the V gene TRBV3-1 (or the pseudogene TRBV3-2), with D hard to call. V dropped 5 bases and J dropped 1 base, with 8 bases sitting between them. CDR3 size: 13 residues. Germline values: CDR1 LGHDT, CDR2 YNNKEL (reference sequence). The CDR3 bases are TGTGCCAGCAGCGATGAGTTTAACTATGGCTACACCTTC. Protein sequence: CASSDEFNYGYTF.